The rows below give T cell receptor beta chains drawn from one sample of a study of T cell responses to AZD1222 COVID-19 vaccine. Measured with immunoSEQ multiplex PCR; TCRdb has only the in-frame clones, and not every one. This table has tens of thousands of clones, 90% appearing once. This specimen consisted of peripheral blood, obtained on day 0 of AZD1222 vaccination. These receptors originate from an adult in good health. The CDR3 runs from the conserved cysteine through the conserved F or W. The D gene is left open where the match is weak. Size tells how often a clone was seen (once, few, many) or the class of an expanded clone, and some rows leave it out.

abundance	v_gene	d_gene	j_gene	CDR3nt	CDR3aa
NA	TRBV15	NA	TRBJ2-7	TGTGCCACCAGCAGTACATGGGTCCGGAACGAGCAGTACTTC	CATSSTWVRNEQYF
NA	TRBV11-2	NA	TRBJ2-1	TGTGCCAGCAGCTTAAGGCCCCCCAATGAGCAGTTCTTC	CASSLRPPNEQFF
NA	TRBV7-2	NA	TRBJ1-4	TGTGCCAGCAGCTTATACTCTTCAACTAATGAAAAACTGTTTTTT	CASSLYSSTNEKLFF
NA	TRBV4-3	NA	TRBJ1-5	TGCGCCAGCAGCCAAGAACGGTTGGGGCCCCAGCATTTT	CASSQERLGPQHF
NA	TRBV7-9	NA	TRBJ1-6	TGTGCCAGCAGCTTAAAGGACAGCTATTCACCCCTCCACTTT	CASSLKDSYSPLHF
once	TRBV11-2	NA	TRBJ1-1	TGTGCCAGCAGCTTGGGGGCTGAAGCTTTCTTT	CASSLGAEAFF
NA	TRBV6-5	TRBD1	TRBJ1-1	TGTGCCAGCACCAAGACAGGGGCCCGGGCTGAAGCTTTCTTT	CASTKTGARAEAFF
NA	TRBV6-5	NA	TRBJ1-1	TGTGCCAGCAGGGGTAGGGACGGAAACACTGAAGCTTTCTTT	CASRGRDGNTEAFF
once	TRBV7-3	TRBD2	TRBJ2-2	TGTGCCAGCAGCTTATTCCCCGCCGGACTAGCGGGCAACACCGGGGAGCTGTTTTTT	CASSLFPAGLAGNTGELFF
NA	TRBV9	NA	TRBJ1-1	TGTGCCAGCAGCGGGTTTTACAACACTGAAGCTTTCTTT	CASSGFYNTEAFF
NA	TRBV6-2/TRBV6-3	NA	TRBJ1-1	TGTGCCAGCAGTTACATCGCGGGCACTGAAGCTTTCTTT	CASSYIAGTEAFF
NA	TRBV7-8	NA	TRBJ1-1	TGTGCCAGCACCCCTGGGGGGCAGGTCACTGAAGCTTTCTTT	CASTPGGQVTEAFF
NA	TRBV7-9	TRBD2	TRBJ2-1	TGTGCCAGCAGCCAGCGGGGGGCCCACAACAATGAGCAGTTCTTC	CASSQRGAHNNEQFF
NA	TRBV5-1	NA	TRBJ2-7	TGCGCCAGCAGCCAAGCAGGGTCCTACGAGCAGTACTTC	CASSQAGSYEQYF
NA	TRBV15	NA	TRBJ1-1	TGTGCCACCAGCAGAGACAGGTTAGCGGTGAAAGCTTTCTTT	CATSRDRLAVKAFF
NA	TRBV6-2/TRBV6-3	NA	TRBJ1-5	TGTGCCAGCAGTTATACAGGGACCTCCCAGCCCCAGCATTTT	CASSYTGTSQPQHF
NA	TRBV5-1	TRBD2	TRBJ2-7	TGCGCCAGCAGACCCGTAGCGGGGGGGCTCAACGAGCAGTACTTC	CASRPVAGGLNEQYF
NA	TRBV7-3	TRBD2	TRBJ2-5	TGTGCCAGCAGCTTAATGGGACTAGCGGGGCGAGAGACCCAGTACTTC	CASSLMGLAGRETQYF
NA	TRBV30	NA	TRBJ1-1	TGTGCCTGGAGTCGACAGGCTAACACTGAAGCTTTCTTT	CAWSRQANTEAFF
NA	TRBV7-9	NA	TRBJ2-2	TGTGCCAGCAATAGGGGAACCGGGGAGCTGTTTTTT	CASNRGTGELFF
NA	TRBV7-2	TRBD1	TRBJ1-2	TGTGCCAGCAGCTGGGACAGGGACGGTAATGGCTACACCTTC	CASSWDRDGNGYTF
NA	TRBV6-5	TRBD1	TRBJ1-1	TGTGCCAGCAGTAGACAGGGCTCGAACACTGAAGCTTTCTTT	CASSRQGSNTEAFF
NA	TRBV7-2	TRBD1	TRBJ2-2	TGTGCCAGCAGCTCCAGGACAGGGGTGGCCGGGGAGCTGTTTTTT	CASSSRTGVAGELFF
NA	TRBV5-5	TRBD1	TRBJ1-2	TGTGCCAGCAGCCCCATGGCGCGGGACAGCTTACGAAACTATGGCTACACCTTC	CASSPMARDSLRNYGYTF
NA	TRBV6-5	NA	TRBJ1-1	TGTGCCAGCAGTTACGGGGACACTGAAGCTTTCTTT	CASSYGDTEAFF
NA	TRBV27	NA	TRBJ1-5	TGTGCCAGCAGTTTAACCCGGGGCACAGGGAATCAGCCCCAGCATTTT	CASSLTRGTGNQPQHF
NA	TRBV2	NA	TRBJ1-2	TGTGCCAGCAGACCTGGGAGGGATAATGGCTACACCTTC	CASRPGRDNGYTF
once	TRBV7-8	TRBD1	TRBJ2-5	TGTGCCAGCAGCATCGGACAGGGACAAGAGACCCAGTACTTC	CASSIGQGQETQYF
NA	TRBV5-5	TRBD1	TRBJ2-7	TGTGCCAGCAGCTTTCTCCGGACAGGGGAGTACGAGCAGTACTTC	CASSFLRTGEYEQYF
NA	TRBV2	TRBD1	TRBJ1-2	TGTGCCAGCAGCCCGGACAGGGGGGATGGCTACACCTTC	CASSPDRGDGYTF
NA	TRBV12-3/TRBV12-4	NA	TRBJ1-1	TGTGCCAGCACTAAACAGGGCGGCACTGAAGCTTTCTTT	CASTKQGGTEAFF
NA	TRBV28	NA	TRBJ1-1	TGTGCCAGCAGTTCGGGGAACGGGGCAAGACGAGTCACTGAAGCTTTCTTT	CASSSGNGARRVTEAFF
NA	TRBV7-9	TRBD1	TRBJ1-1	TGTGCCAGCAGCCCAAGGACAGGGGTGAACACTGAAGCTTTCTTT	CASSPRTGVNTEAFF
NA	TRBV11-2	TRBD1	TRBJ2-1	TGTGCCAGCAGCTTAGAGACAGGGTTCATCTCCTACAATGAGCAGTTCTTC	CASSLETGFISYNEQFF
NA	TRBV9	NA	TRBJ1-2	TGTGCCAGCAGGGGACCCACCGGGTATGGCTACACCTTC	CASRGPTGYGYTF
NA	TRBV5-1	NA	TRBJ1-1	TGCGCCAGCAGCTCAGGGTGGAACACTGAAGCTTTCTTT	CASSSGWNTEAFF
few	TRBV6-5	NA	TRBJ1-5	TGTGCCAGCAGTTACGGGGGGGCTCAGGGTCAGCCCCAGCATTTT	CASSYGGAQGQPQHF
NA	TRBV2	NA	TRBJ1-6	TGTGCCAGCAGGGGGGACGCCCCGACGGGTAATTCACCCCTCCACTTT	CASRGDAPTGNSPLHF
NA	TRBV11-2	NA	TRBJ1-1	TGTGCCAGCAGCTTAGATTCCGATCACGCTTTCTTT	CASSLDSDHAFF
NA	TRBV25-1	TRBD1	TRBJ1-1	TGTGCCAGCTGGAACCCGGACAGGGGAACTGAAGCTTTCTTT	CASWNPDRGTEAFF
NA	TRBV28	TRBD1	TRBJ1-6	TGTGCCAGCAGTTCGGGACAGGGTCGATCACCCCTCCACTTT	CASSSGQGRSPLHF
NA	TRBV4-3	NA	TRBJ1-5	TGCGCCAGCAGCCAAGCCAGGGGCGATCAGCCCCAGCATTTT	CASSQARGDQPQHF
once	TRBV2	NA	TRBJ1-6	TGTGCCAGCACCTTGGGGGGGGCAGCCTATAATTCACCCCTCCACTTT	CASTLGGAAYNSPLHF
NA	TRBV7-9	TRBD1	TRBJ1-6	TGTGCCAGCAGCCGCCTGGGACAGGCTGATTCACCCCTCCACTTT	CASSRLGQADSPLHF
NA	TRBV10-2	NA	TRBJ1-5	TGCGCCAGCAGTGAGTCATGGGGACATAGCAATCAGCCCCAGCATTTT	CASSESWGHSNQPQHF
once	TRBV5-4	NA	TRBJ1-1	TGTGCCAGCAGCCCACTGATGAACACTGAAGCTTTCTTT	CASSPLMNTEAFF
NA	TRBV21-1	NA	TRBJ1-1	TGTGCCAGCAGCAAATGGTCCAAGGACGACACTGAAGCTTTCTTT	CASSKWSKDDTEAFF
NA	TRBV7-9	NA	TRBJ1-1	TGTGCCAGCAGCTTAACCACTGAAGCTTTCTTT	CASSLTTEAFF
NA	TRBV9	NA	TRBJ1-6	TGTGCCAGCAGCGTTGGCCAGGGCTCATATAATTCACCCCTCCACTTT	CASSVGQGSYNSPLHF
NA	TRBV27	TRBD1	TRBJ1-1	TGTGCCAGCAGTCCAAACAGGGGGAACACTGAAGCTTTCTTT	CASSPNRGNTEAFF
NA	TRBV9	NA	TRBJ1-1	TGTGCCAGCAGCGGAAGCTCACAGGTCGGGCTCGACACTGAAGCTTTCTTT	CASSGSSQVGLDTEAFF
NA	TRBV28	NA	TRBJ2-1	TGTGCCAGCAGTCGGACTACAGGGGCGGATGAGCAGTTCTTC	CASSRTTGADEQFF
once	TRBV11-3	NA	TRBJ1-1	TGTGCCAGCAGCCGTTCCCACTGGAACACTGAAGCTTTCTTT	CASSRSHWNTEAFF
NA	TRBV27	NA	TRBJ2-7	TGTGCCAGCAGGAACATATTGGTGAAGTACGAGCAGTACTTC	CASRNILVKYEQYF
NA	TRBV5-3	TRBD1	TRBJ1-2	TGTGCCAGTAACGGGACAGGTACTGACTATGGCTACACCTTC	CASNGTGTDYGYTF
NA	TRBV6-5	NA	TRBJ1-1	TGTGCCAGCAGCAGGGCCTACATGAACACTGAAGCTTTCTTT	CASSRAYMNTEAFF
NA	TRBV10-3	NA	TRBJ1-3	TGTGCCATCAGTGAAAGGTCCGTTAACTCTGGAAACACCATATATTTT	CAISERSVNSGNTIYF
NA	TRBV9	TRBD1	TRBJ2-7	TGTGCCAGCAGCGTAGATGGCAGGGGGTACGAGCAGTACTTC	CASSVDGRGYEQYF
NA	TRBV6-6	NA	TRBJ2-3	TGTGCCAGCAAGAAGATCAGCACAGATACGCAGTATTTT	CASKKISTDTQYF
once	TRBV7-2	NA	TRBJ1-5	TGTGCCAGCAGCTTGAAGGGGGGCAATCAGCCCCAGCATTTT	CASSLKGGNQPQHF